One sample yielded the 15 T cell receptor beta chains listed below, sequenced in a study of T cells in Graves' hyperthyroidism and ophthalmopathy. RNA transcripts gave rise to amplified TCR beta CDR3 regions. The HTBI primer set drove a first-round RT-PCR of the TCR CDR3. TCRdb re-analysed the multiplex PCR reads in MiXCR, keeping a single row per CDR3 protein. The table has about 560,000 distinct CDR3 sequences, about a sixth seen once. Input material: blood. The receptors stem from a woman aged 18-29 years with Graves' hyperthyroidism.

This clonotype has only a few counts. This sequence joins TRBV4-2 and TRBJ1-1; D is possibly TRBD1 (6 bases). CDR1 is LGHNA, CDR2 YNFKEQ, per germline. This CDR3 is 15 amino acids long. V lost 4 bases and J lost 4, with 16 bases in between. This CDR3 is CASSPRRGTATEAFF. For the CDR3, the DNA is TGTGCCAGCAGCCCAAGAAGGGGGACTGCCACTGAAGCTTTCTTT.

This clonotype has a handful of counts. The chain uses TRBV19 and TRBJ2-3, with a possible D match to TRBD1 (5 bases). V was trimmed by 1 base and J by 0 bases, leaving 5 bases between them. The CDR3 is made up of 14 amino acids. Germline values: CDR1 LNHDA, CDR2 SQIVND (reference sequence). CDR3 sequence (DNA): TGTGCCAGTAGTATAGCAGGGAGCACAGATACGCAGTATTTT. It is translated as CASSIAGSTDTQYF.

At least ten counts were recorded for this clonotype. The rearrangement joins TRBV12-3 or TRBV12-4 to TRBJ2-1, with D possibly being TRBD2 (6 bases). Trimming shortened V by 4 bases and J by 7 bases, and 14 bases separated the two germline ends. The CDR3 sequence is 14 residues long. Here the CDR3 DNA reads TGTGCCAGCAGTTCCGGGACTGGAGTAAATGAGCAGTTCTTC. Translating gives CASSSGTGVNEQFF.

The chain joins TRBV19 to TRBJ1-4, with no clear D. The V end lost 3 bases, the J end lost 1 base, and 6 bases lay between the germline ends. CDR1 is LNHDA, CDR2 SQIVND, per germline (reference sequence). CDR3 size: 14 residues. This chain's CDR3 is CASSIDVTNEKLFF. As DNA, the CDR3 is TGTGCCAGTAGTATCGACGTAACTAATGAAAAACTGTTTTTT.

The CDR3 DNA sequence: TGTGCCAGCAGCCAAACGACGGGGGGGGCCATGGGCGGGCAGTACTTC. Translated: CASSQTTGGAMGGQYF. This sequence joins TRBV3-1 and TRBJ2-7, with TRBD2 identical over 8 bases. The trim removed 2 bases at V and 9 bases at J, leaving 15 bases unmatched. The CDR3 runs to 16 residues. Germline CDR1 and CDR2: LGHDT and YNNKEL (reference sequence).

This clonotype was detected many times. The chain has TRBV18 and TRBJ1-2; D unresolved. Germline-derived CDR1 and CDR2 are KGHSH and LQKENI. The CDR3 loop spans 13 amino acids. The V end lost 2 bases, the J end lost 4 bases, and 8 bases lay between the germline ends. Written as DNA, the CDR3 is TGTGCCAGCTCACCAACAGCCCTCTATGGCTACACCTTC. Amino acid sequence: CASSPTALYGYTF.

In this sample, this clonotype turned up many times. J is TRBJ2-2 and V is TRBV2; D might be TRBD2 (5 bases). Germline lookup yields CDR1 SNHLY and CDR2 FYNNEI. Deletions cut 8 bases from V and 4 bases from J, with 20 bases between. This CDR3 spans 16 amino acids. The CDR3 sequence is CASYGLLDLVTGELFF. The CDR3 DNA follows: TGTGCCAGCTATGGACTTCTCGACCTCGTCACCGGGGAGCTGTTTTTT.

Ten or more counts support this clonotype. This sequence joins TRBV7-4 and TRBJ2-6; 8 bases line up with TRBD1. The CDR3 runs 17 residues. V dropped 5 bases and J dropped 0; count of bases not matched to a gene: 6. Looked up from germline, CDR1 is SGHVT and CDR2 is SQSDAQ. The CDR3 loop is CASSPGQVRSGANVLTF. CDR3 in DNA: TGTGCCAGCAGCCCGGGACAGGTGCGCTCTGGGGCCAACGTCCTGACTTTC.

This clonotype was counted many times. V is TRBV5-1 and J is TRBJ1-1; D gene ambiguous. This CDR3 region has 13 residues. Trimming cost V 4 bases and J 1 base, with 8 bases left between them. In germline, CDR1 is SGHRS, CDR2 YFSETQ. CDR3 DNA: TGCGCCAGCAGCACTACAGCGAACACTGAAGCTTTCTTT. Translation gives CASSTTANTEAFF.

This clonotype was recorded at least ten times. This chain links TRBV3-1 with TRBJ2-7; no definite D call. From germline, CDR1 is LGHDT and CDR2 YNNKEL (reference sequence). CDR3 length: 13 residues. Trimming shortened V by 1 base and J by 7 bases, and 11 bases separated the two germline ends. The CDR3 is CASSQVQREEQYF. CDR3 nucleotides: TGTGCCAGCAGCCAAGTACAAAGGGAAGAGCAGTACTTC.

This clonotype came up many times. V is TRBV24-1 and J is TRBJ2-3; D might be TRBD1 or TRBD2, each matching 5 bases. This CDR3 is 15 amino acids long. CDR1 and CDR2 (germline): KGHDR, SFDVKD. V was trimmed by 1 base and J by 4 bases, leaving 11 bases between them. The CDR3 DNA follows: TGTGCCACCAGTGATTTAGCCAGGGACGCAGATACGCAGTATTTT. This gives the protein CATSDLARDADTQYF.

The DNA for the CDR3 is TGTGCCAGCTCACCCCCAAACCCACCGAACCACGAGCAGTACTTC. Protein product: CASSPPNPPNHEQYF. The chain uses TRBV18 and TRBJ2-7; D gene ambiguous. V was trimmed by 3 bases and J by 5 bases, leaving 17 bases between them. CDR1 and CDR2 (germline): KGHSH, LQKENI. This CDR3 region has 15 residues. Complete variable domain (other parts from reference TRBV18 and TRBJ2-7): NAGVMQNPRHLVRRRGQEARLRCSPMKGHSHVYWYRQLPEEGLKFMVYLQKENIIDESGMPKERFSAEFPKEGPSILRIQQVVRGDSAAYFCASSPPNPPNHEQYFGPGTRLTVT.

Worth noting for this clonotype: Possible read error: a much larger clone is one base away. This chain joins TRBV11-3 and TRBJ2-2; D may be TRBD2 (6 bases). The CDR3 has 15 residues. The V gene's germline CDR1 is SGHNT and CDR2 YENEEA. The CDR3 coding sequence is TGTGCCAGCAGCTTAGGCGGGGAGAACACCGGGGAGCCGTTTTTT. This translates into CASSLGGENTGEPFF. The full variable domain, in which reference TRBV11-3 and TRBJ2-2 provide the parts outside the CDR3, is EAGVVQSPRYKIIEKKQPVAFWCNPISGHNTLYWYLQNLGQGPELLIRYENEEAVDDSQLPKDRFSAERLKGVDSTLKIQPAELGDSAVYLCASSLGGENTGEPFFGEGSRLTVL.

In its sample, this clonotype was seen a few times. V gene TRBV25-1 combines with J gene TRBJ2-4; D might be TRBD1 or TRBD2, each matching 5 bases. Between the trimmed V and J ends, which lost 5 bases and 8 bases, there was a span of 19 bases. Per germline, CDR1 MGHDK and CDR2 SYGVNS. The CDR3 runs to 15 residues. CDR3 region: CASSYLGPLGDIQYF. DNA of the CDR3: TGTGCCAGCAGTTACCTGGGACCCCTTGGGGACATTCAGTACTTC.

This clonotype was detected a few times. The chain uses TRBV12-3 or TRBV12-4 and TRBJ2-1, with 7 positions matching TRBD2. The CDR3 has 14 amino acids. The V segment lost 5 bases and the J segment 9 bases; nucleotides outside the gene matches: 10. The CDR3 region is CASSQGTSESEQFF. The DNA of the CDR3 is TGTGCCAGCAGTCAAGGAACTAGCGAGAGTGAGCAGTTCTTC.